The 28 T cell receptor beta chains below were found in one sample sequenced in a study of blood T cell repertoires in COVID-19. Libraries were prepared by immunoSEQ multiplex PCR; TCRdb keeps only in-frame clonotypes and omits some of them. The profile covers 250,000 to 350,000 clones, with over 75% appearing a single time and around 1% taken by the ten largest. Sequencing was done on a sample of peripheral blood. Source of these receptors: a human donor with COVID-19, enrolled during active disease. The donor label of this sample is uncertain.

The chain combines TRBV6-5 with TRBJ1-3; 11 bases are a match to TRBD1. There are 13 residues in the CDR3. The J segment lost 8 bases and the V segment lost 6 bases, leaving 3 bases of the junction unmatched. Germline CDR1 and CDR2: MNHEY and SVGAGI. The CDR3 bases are TGTGCCAGCAGCGGACAGGGGGCGGACACCATATATTTT. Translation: CASSGQGADTIYF.

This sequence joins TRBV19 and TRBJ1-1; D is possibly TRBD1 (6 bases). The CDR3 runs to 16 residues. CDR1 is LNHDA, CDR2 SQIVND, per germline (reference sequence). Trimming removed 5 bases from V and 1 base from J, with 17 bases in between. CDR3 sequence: CASSRHQGPPNTEAFF. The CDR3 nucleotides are TGTGCCAGTAGTCGTCATCAGGGGCCCCCGAACACTGAAGCTTTCTTT.

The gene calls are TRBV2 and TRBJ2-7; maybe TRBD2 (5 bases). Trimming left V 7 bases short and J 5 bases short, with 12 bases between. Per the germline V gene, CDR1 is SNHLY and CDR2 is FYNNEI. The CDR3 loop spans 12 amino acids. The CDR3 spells CASTPSGDEQYF. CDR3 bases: TGTGCCAGCACCCCGAGCGGAGACGAGCAGTACTTC. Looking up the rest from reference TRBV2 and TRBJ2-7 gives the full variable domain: EPEVTQTPSHQVTQMGQEVILRCVPISNHLYFYWYRQILGQKVEFLVSFYNNEISEKSEIFDDQFSVERPDGSNFTLKIRSTKLEDSAMYFCASTPSGDEQYFGPGTRLTVT.

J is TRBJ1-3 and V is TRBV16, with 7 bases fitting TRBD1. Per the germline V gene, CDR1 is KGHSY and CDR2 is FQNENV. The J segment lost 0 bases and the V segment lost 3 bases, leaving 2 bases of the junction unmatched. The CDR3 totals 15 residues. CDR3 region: CASSQRQGSGNTIYF. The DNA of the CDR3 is TGTGCCAGCAGCCAGCGACAGGGCTCTGGAAACACCATATATTTT. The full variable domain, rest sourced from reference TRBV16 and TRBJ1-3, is GEEVAQTPKHLVRGEGQKAKLYCAPIKGHSYVFWYQQVLKNEFKFLISFQNENVFDETGMPKERFSAKCLPNSPCSLEIQATKLEDSAVYFCASSQRQGSGNTIYFGEGSWLTVV.

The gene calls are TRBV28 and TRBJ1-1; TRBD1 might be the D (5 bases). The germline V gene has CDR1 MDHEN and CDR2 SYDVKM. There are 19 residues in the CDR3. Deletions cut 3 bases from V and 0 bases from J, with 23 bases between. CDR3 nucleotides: TGTGCCAGCAGTTTCATCTGGGTCATCACGACAGACATGAACACTGAAGCTTTCTTT. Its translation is CASSFIWVITTDMNTEAFF.

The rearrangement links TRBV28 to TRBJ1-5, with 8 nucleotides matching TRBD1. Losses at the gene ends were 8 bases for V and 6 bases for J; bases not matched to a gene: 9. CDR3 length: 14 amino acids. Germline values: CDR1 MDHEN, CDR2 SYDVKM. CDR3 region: CASASAGGGQPQHF. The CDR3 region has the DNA TGTGCCAGCGCTTCCGCAGGGGGCGGTCAGCCCCAGCATTTT. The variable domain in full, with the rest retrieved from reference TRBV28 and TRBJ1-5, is DVKVTQSSRYLVKRTGEKVFLECVQDMDHENMFWYRQDPGLGLRLIYFSYDVKMKEKGDIPEGYSVSREKKERFSLILESASTNQTSMYLCASASAGGGQPQHFGDGTRLSIL.

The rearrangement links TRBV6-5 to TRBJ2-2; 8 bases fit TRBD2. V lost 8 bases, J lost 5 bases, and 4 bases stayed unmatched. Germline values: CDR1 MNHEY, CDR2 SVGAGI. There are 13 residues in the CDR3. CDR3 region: CASYRGGTGELFF. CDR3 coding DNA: TGTGCCAGCTACCGGGGGGGAACCGGGGAGCTGTTTTTT.

CDR3 DNA sequence: TGTGCCAGCAGCAGGACAGGGCACAACTATGGCTACACCTTC. It yields the protein CASSRTGHNYGYTF. This chain uses TRBV5-6 with TRBJ1-2; 8 nucleotides align to TRBD1. There are 14 residues in the CDR3. Germline trimming cut 4 bases from V and 2 bases from J; bases unmatched to any gene: 4. Per germline, CDR1 SGHDT and CDR2 YYEEEE.

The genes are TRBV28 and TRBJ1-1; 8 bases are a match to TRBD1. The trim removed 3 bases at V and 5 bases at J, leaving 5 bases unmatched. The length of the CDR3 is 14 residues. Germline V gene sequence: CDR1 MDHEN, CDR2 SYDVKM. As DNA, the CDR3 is TGTGCCAGCAGTTTGGACAGGGTACGAACTGAAGCTTTCTTT. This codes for CASSLDRVRTEAFF.

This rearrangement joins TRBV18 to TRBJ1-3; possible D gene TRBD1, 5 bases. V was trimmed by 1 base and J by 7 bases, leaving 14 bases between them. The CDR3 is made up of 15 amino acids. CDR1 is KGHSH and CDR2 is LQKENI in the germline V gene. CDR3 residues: CASSPLPLRANTIYF. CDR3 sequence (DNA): TGTGCCAGCTCACCACTCCCCCTCAGGGCTAACACCATATATTTT.

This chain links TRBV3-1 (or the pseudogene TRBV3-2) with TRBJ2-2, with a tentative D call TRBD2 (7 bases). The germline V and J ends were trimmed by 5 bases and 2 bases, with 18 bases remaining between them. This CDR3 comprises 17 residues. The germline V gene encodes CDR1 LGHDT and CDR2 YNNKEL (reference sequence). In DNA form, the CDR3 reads TGTGCCAGCAGCTCATTACTTCCGGGGGGCAACACCGGGGAGCTGTTTTTT. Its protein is CASSSLLPGGNTGELFF.

The CDR3 sequence is CASSVLQGGSGNTIYF. As DNA, the CDR3 is TGTGCCAGCAGCGTCCTCCAGGGGGGCTCTGGAAACACCATATATTTT. This chain uses TRBV9 with TRBJ1-3; TRBD1 agrees at 7 bases. The trim removed 2 bases at V and 0 bases at J, leaving 5 bases unmatched. Germline-derived CDR1 and CDR2 are SGDLS and YYNGEE. The CDR3 spans 16 residues. The full variable domain, rest sourced from reference TRBV9 and TRBJ1-3, is DSGVTQTPKHLITATGQRVTLRCSPRSGDLSVYWYQQSLDQGLQFLIQYYNGEERAKGNILERFSAQQFPDLHSELNLSSLELGDSALYFCASSVLQGGSGNTIYFGEGSWLTVV.

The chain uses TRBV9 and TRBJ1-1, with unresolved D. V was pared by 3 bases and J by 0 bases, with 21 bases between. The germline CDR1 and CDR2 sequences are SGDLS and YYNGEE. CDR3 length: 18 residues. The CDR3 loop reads CASSGPSPSWSVNTEAFF. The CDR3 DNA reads TGTGCCAGCAGCGGCCCGAGTCCAAGCTGGAGCGTGAACACTGAAGCTTTCTTT.

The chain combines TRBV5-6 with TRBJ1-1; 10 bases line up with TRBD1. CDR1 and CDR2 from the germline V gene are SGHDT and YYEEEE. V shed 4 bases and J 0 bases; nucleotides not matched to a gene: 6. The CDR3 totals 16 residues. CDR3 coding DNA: TGTGCCAGCAGCCCCGGGACAGGGGCCATGAACACTGAAGCTTTCTTT. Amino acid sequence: CASSPGTGAMNTEAFF.

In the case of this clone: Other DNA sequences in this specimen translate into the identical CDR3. CDR3: CASSPINEKLFF. The DNA of the CDR3 is TGTGCCAGCAGCCCAATTAATGAAAAACTGTTTTTT. The rearrangement links TRBV11-2 to TRBJ1-4, with D hard to call. The V end lost 5 bases, the J end lost 4 bases, and 5 bases lay between the germline ends. Germline V gives CDR1 SGHAT, CDR2 FQNNGV. This CDR3 has 12 residues.

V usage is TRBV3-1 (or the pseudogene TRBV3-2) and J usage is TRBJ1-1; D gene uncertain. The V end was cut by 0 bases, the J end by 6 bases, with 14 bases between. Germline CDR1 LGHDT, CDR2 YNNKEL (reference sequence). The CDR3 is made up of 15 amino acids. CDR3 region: CASSQESGWVAEAFF. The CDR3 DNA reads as TGTGCCAGCAGCCAAGAATCAGGTTGGGTGGCTGAAGCTTTCTTT.

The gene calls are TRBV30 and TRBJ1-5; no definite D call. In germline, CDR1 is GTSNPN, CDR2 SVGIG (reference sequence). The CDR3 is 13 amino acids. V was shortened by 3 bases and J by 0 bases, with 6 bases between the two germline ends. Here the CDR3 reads CAWRRGSNQPQHF. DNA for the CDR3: TGTGCCTGGAGACGAGGTAGCAATCAGCCCCAGCATTTT.

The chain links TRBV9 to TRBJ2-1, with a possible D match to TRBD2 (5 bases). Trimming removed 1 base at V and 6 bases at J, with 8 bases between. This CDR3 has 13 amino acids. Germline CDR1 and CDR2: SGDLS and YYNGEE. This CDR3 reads CASSVLEVNEQFF. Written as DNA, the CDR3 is TGTGCCAGCAGCGTACTGGAGGTCAATGAGCAGTTCTTC.

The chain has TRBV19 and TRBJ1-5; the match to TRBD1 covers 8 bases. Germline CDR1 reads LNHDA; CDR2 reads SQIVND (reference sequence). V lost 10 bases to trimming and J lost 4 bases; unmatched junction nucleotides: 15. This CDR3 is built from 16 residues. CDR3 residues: CAKRDRRYTGNQPQHF. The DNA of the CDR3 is TGTGCCAAAAGGGACAGGAGATATACTGGGAATCAGCCCCAGCATTTT.

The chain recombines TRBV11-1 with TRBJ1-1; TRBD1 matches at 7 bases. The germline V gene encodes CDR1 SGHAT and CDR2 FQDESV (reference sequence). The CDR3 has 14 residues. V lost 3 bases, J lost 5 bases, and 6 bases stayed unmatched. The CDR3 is CASSFTGVRTEAFF. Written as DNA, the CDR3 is TGTGCCAGCAGCTTTACAGGGGTACGGACTGAAGCTTTCTTT.

CDR3 loop: CASSQDWEVGQPQHF. Here the CDR3 DNA reads TGCGCCAGCAGCCAAGATTGGGAGGTCGGTCAGCCCCAGCATTTT. The chain uses TRBV4-1 and TRBJ1-5; no clear D. The CDR3 sequence is 15 residues long. Germline V CDR1 and CDR2: MGHRA, YSYEKL. Trimming stripped 0 bases from V and 6 bases from J, with 12 bases between.

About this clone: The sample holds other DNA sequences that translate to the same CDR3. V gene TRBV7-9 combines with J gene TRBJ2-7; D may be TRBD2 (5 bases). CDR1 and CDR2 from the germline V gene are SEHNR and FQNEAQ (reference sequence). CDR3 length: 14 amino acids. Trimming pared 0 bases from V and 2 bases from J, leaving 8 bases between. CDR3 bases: TGTGCCAGCAGCTTAGCCGGAGCGGCCTACGAGCAGTACTTC. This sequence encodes CASSLAGAAYEQYF.

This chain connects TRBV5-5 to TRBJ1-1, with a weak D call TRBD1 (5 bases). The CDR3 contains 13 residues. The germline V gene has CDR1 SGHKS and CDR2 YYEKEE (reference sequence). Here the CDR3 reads CADGWGPNTEAFF. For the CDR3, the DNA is TGTGCGGACGGGTGGGGCCCCAACACTGAAGCTTTCTTT.

This CDR3 is CASSSTLTGAGETQYF. CDR3 DNA: TGTGCCAGCAGCTCCACTCTAACAGGGGCGGGGGAGACCCAGTACTTC. This chain uses TRBV5-4 with TRBJ2-5; possibly TRBD1 for D (7 bases). CDR1 is SGHNT, CDR2 YYREEE, per germline (reference sequence). V was shortened by 3 bases and J by 5 bases, with 20 bases between the two germline ends. This CDR3 has 16 amino acids.

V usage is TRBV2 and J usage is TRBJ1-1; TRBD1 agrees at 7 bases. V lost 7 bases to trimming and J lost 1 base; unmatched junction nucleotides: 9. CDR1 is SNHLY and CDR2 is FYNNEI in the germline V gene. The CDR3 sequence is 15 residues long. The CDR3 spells CASKVRQGGNTEAFF. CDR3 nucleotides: TGTGCCAGCAAAGTTCGACAGGGTGGGAACACTGAAGCTTTCTTT.

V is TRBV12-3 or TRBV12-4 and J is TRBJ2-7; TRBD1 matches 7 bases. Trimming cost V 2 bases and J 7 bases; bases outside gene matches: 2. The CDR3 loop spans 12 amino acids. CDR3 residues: CASSLSDREQYF. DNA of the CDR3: TGTGCCAGCAGTTTATCGGACAGGGAGCAGTACTTC.

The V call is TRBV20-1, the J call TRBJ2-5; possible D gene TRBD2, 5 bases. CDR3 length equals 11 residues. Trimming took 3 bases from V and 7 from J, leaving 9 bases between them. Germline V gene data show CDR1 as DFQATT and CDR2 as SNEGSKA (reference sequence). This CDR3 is CSASPEGTQYF. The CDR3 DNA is TGCAGTGCTAGCCCAGAGGGGACCCAGTACTTC.

CDR3 loop: CAWARPGGNQPQHF. DNA for the CDR3: TGTGCCTGGGCTCGACCGGGGGGCAATCAGCCCCAGCATTTT. The chain links TRBV30 to TRBJ1-5; D might be TRBD1 (5 bases). V lost 5 bases, J lost 2 bases, and 13 bases lay in between. Germline-derived CDR1 and CDR2 are GTSNPN and SVGIG (reference sequence). The CDR3 is 14 amino acids. The full variable domain, in which reference TRBV30 and TRBJ1-5 provide the parts outside the CDR3, is SQTIHQWPATLVQPVGSPLSLECTVEGTSNPNLYWYRQAAGRGLQLLFYSVGIGQISSEVPQNLSASRPQDRQFILSSKKLLLSDSGFYLCAWARPGGNQPQHFGDGTRLSIL.